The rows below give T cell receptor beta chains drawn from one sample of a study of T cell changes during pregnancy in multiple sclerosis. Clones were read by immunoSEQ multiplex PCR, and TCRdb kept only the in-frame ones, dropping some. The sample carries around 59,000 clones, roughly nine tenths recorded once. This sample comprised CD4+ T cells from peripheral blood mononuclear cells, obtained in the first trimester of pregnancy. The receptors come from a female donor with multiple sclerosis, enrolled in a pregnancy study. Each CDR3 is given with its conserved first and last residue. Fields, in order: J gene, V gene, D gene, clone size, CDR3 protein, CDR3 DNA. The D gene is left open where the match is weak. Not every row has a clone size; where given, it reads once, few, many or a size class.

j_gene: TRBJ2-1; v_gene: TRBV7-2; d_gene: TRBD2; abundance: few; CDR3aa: CASSLAPGTINEQFF; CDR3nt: TGTGCCAGCAGCTTAGCCCCCGGGACTATCAATGAGCAGTTCTTC
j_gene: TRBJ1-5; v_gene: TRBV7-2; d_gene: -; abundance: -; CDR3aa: CASSLDRNQPQHF; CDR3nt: TGTGCCAGCAGCTTAGACAGAAATCAGCCCCAGCATTTT
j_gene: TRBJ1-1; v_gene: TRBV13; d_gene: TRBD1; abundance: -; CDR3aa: CASRNRGRTEAFF; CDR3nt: TGTGCCAGCAGGAACAGGGGGCGCACTGAAGCTTTCTTT
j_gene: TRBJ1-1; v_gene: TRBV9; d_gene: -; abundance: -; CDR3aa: CASSVVGSGGEAFF; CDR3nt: TGTGCCAGCAGCGTAGTGGGGTCTGGGGGGGAAGCTTTCTTT
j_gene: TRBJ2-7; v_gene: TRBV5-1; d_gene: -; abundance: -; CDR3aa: CASTQDGHSYEQYF; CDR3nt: TGCGCCAGCACCCAGGACGGACACTCCTACGAGCAGTACTTC
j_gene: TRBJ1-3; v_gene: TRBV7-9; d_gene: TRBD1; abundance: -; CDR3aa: CASSPDRAGNTIYF; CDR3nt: TGTGCCAGCAGCCCGGACAGGGCTGGAAACACCATATATTTT
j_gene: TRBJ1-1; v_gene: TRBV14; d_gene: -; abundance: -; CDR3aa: CASSQSTANTEAFF; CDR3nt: TGTGCCAGCAGCCAATCAACAGCCAACACTGAAGCTTTCTTT
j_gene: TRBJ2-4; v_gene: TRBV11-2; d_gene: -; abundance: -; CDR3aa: CASSLDRVAEAKNIQYF; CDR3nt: TGTGCCAGCAGCTTAGATCGGGTGGCCGAAGCCAAAAACATTCAGTACTTC
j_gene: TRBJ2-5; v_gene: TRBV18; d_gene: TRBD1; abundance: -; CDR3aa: CASSPGTAAAGTQYF; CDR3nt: TGTGCCAGCTCCCCCGGGACAGCCGCCGCTGGGACCCAGTACTTC
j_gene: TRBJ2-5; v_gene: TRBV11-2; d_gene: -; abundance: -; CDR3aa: CASSSGVFTAGTQYF; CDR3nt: TGTGCCAGCAGCTCTGGGGTCTTTACGGCGGGGACCCAGTACTTC
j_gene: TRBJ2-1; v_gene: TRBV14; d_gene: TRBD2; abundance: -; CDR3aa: CASSQTAAGGQFF; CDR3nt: TGTGCCAGCAGCCAAACAGCAGCGGGGGGCCAGTTCTTC
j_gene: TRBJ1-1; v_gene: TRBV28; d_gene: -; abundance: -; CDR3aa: CASSPPFVGGPEAFF; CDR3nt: TGTGCCAGCAGTCCCCCCTTCGTAGGGGGACCTGAAGCTTTCTTT
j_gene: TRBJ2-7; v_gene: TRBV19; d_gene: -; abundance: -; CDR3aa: CASSAREGALSGEQYF; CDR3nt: TGTGCCAGTAGTGCCCGGGAGGGGGCCCTTTCTGGCGAGCAGTACTTC
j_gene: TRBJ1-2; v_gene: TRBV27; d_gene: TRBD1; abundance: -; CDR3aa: CASSLGQGYYTF; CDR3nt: TGTGCCAGCAGTTTGGGACAGGGATACTACACCTTC
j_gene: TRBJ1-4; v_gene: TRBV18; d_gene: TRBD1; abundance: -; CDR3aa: CASSRGQGNEKLFF; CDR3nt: TGTGCCAGCTCTCGAGGACAGGGAAATGAAAAACTGTTTTTT
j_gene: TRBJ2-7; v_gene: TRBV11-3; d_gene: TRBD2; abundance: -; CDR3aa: CASSRTSSSYEQYF; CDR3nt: TGTGCCAGCAGCAGGACTAGTAGCTCCTACGAGCAGTACTTC
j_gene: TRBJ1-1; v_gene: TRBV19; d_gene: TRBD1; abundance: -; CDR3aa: CASSRGFNTEAFF; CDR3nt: TGTGCCAGTAGCAGGGGGTTTAACACTGAAGCTTTCTTT
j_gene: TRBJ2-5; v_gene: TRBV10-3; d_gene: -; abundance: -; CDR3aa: CAIRGDSGRGETQYF; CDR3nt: TGTGCCATCAGAGGCGATAGCGGCCGGGGCGAGACCCAGTACTTC
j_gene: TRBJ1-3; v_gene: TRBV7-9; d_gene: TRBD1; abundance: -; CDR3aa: CASRPTGISGNTIYF; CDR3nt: TGTGCCAGTAGGCCGACAGGGATCTCTGGAAACACCATATATTTT
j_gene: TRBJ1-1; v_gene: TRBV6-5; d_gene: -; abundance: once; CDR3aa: CASSLGIRRSTEAFF; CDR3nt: TGTGCCAGCAGTTTAGGGATAAGGAGGAGCACTGAAGCTTTCTTT
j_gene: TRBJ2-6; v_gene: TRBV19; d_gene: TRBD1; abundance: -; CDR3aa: CASSLGTAGANVLTF; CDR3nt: TGTGCCAGTAGCCTAGGGACAGCTGGGGCCAACGTCCTGACTTTC
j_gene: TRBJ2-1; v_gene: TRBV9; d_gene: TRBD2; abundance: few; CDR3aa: CASSGLAGVGDNEQFF; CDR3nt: TGTGCCAGCAGCGGACTAGCGGGGGTAGGAGACAATGAGCAGTTCTTC
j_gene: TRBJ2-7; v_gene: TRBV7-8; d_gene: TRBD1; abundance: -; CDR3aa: CASSHGTGTYEQYF; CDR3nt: TGTGCCAGCAGCCACGGGACAGGTACCTACGAGCAGTACTTC
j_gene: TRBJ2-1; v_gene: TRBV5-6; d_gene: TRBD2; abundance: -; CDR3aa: CASSSGTSGGIYNEQFF; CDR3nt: TGTGCCAGCAGCAGCGGGACTAGCGGGGGCATCTACAATGAGCAGTTCTTC
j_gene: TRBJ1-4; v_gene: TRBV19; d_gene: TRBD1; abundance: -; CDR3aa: CASSAPGTVNFDEKLFF; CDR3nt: TGTGCCAGTAGTGCCCCCGGGACAGTGAATTTTGATGAAAAACTGTTTTTT
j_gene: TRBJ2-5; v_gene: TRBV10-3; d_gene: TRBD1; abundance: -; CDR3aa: CAIKGAGGETQYF; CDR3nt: TGTGCCATCAAGGGGGCCGGCGGAGAGACCCAGTACTTC
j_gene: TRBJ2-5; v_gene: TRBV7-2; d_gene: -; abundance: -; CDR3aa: CASSLGGAQETQYF; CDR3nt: TGTGCCAGCAGCTTAGGCGGGGCCCAAGAGACCCAGTACTTC
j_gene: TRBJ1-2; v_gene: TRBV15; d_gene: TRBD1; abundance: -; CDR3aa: CATSRDQDRVYGYTF; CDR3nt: TGTGCCACCAGCAGAGATCAGGACAGGGTTTATGGCTACACCTTC
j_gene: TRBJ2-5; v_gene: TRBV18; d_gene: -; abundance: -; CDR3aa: CASSPQGRETQYF; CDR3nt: TGTGCCAGCTCACCTCAGGGTAGGGAGACCCAGTACTTC
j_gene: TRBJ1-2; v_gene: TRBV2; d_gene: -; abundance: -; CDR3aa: CASSDLRGPYGYTF; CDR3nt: TGTGCCAGCAGTGACCTCAGGGGCCCCTATGGCTACACCTTC
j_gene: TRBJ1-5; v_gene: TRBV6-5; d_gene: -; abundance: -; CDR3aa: CASSDASGSQPQHF; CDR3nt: TGTGCCAGCAGTGACGCTTCGGGGAGTCAGCCCCAGCATTTT
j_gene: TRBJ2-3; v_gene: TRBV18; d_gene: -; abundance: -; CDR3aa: CASSPLQGGRTDTQYF; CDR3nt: TGTGCCAGCTCACCATTACAGGGAGGGAGAACAGATACGCAGTATTTT
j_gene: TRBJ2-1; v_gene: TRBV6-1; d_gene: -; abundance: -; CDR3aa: CASQATQSSYNEQFF; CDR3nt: TGTGCCAGCCAGGCTACGCAAAGCTCCTACAATGAGCAGTTCTTC
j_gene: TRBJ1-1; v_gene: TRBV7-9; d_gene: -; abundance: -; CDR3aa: CASSLTGYEGTEAFF; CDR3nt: TGTGCCAGCAGCTTAACAGGGTACGAGGGCACTGAAGCTTTCTTT
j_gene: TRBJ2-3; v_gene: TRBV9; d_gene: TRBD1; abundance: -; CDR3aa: CASSVSTGGRAVADTQYF; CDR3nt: TGTGCCAGCAGCGTCTCGACAGGGGGAAGGGCCGTGGCAGATACGCAGTATTTT
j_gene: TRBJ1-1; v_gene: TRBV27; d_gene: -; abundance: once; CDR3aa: CASKVGRGGMNTEAFF; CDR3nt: TGTGCCAGCAAGGTTGGGAGGGGAGGAATGAACACTGAAGCTTTCTTT
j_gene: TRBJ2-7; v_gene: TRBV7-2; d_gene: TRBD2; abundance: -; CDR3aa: CASSTLTSGGYEQYF; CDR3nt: TGTGCCAGCAGCACACTTACTAGCGGGGGGTACGAGCAGTACTTC
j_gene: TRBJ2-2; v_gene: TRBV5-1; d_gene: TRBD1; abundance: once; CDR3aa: CASSLVGQGDTGELFF; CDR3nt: TGCGCCAGCAGCTTGGTGGGACAGGGGGACACCGGGGAGCTGTTTTTT
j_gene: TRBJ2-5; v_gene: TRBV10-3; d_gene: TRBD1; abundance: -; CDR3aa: CAISDLRGQETQYF; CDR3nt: TGTGCCATCAGTGATCTCAGGGGGCAAGAGACCCAGTACTTC
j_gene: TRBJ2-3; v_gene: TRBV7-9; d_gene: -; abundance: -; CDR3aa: CASSPVSLGVADTQYF; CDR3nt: TGTGCCAGCAGCCCCGTATCCCTAGGGGTGGCAGATACGCAGTATTTT
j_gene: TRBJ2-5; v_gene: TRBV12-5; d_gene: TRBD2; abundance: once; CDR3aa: CASGRGLAGGQETQYF; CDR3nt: TGTGCTAGTGGCCGGGGACTAGCGGGGGGCCAAGAGACCCAGTACTTC
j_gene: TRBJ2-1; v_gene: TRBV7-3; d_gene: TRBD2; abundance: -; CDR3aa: CASSAIAGAGEQFF; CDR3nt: TGTGCCAGTTCTGCGATAGCGGGGGCGGGTGAGCAGTTCTTC
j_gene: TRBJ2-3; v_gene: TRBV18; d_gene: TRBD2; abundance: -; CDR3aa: CASSPRRGDSTDTQYF; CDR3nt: TGTGCCAGCTCACCACGGCGGGGGGATAGCACAGATACGCAGTATTTT
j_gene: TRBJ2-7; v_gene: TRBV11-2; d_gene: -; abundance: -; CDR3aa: CASSFSRVEQYF; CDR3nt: TGTGCCAGCAGCTTTTCCCGCGTCGAGCAGTACTTC
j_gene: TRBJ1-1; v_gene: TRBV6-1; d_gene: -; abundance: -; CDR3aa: CASSEALLAGMNTEAFF; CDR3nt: TGTGCCAGCAGTGAAGCGCTTCTGGCAGGTATGAACACTGAAGCTTTCTTT
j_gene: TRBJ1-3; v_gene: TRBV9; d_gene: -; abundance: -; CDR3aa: CASSVAGGFSPGSGNTIYF; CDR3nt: TGTGCCAGCAGCGTAGCGGGAGGGTTTTCTCCTGGCTCTGGAAACACCATATATTTT
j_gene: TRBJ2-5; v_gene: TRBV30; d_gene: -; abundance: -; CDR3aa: CAWSVRSETQYF; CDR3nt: TGTGCCTGGAGTGTACGGTCTGAGACCCAGTACTTC